This record looks at one T cell receptor (beta chain) sequence and its context. The germline gives CDR1 SNHLY, CDR2 FYNNEI. V lost 6 bases and J 6 bases, leaving 15 bases between the germline ends. This CDR3 has 15 amino acids. These data originate in a study of cytomegalovirus exposure and HLA in healthy donors. PCR involved 60 Vbeta and 13 Jbeta primers. Some clones are missing from TCRdb's copy, which holds only in-frame ones; the method was immunoSEQ multiplex PCR. This sample's table reports 90,000 to 120,000 clones. Donors were ostensibly healthy at sampling, although undocumented immune exposures were probable.

Material for sequencing was PBMCs. The chain recombines TRBV2 with TRBJ1-6; unclear D gene. This TCR came from a man aged 45-60 years in good health and CMV-seronegative. Here the CDR3 reads CASSGDFLGNSPLHF. The CDR3 DNA follows: TGTGCCAGCAGCGGGGATTTCCTGGGTAATTCACCCCTCCACTTT.